One sample yielded the 9 T cell receptor beta chains listed below, sequenced in a study of blood T cell repertoires in COVID-19. TCRdb's copy holds only in-frame clones and misses some; the assay was immunoSEQ multiplex PCR. The sample lists 300,000 to 450,000 clones; approximately 90% were seen once. Sequencing was performed on PBMCs or T cells enriched from blood (not recorded which). The receptors were gathered from a woman between 18 and 30 years old who had recovered from COVID-19.

The rearrangement uses TRBV9 and TRBJ2-1; TRBD1 aligns across 8 bases. The CDR3 runs to 15 residues. CDR1 and CDR2 (germline): SGDLS, YYNGEE. V lost 0 bases to trimming and J lost 8 bases; unmatched junction nucleotides: 7. In DNA, the CDR3 is TGTGCCAGCAGCGTAGCTCGGACAGGGCGAGATGAGCAGTTCTTC. Its protein product is CASSVARTGRDEQFF.

This chain connects TRBV21-1 to TRBJ1-6. TRBV21-1 is a pseudogene. CDR3 size: 17 residues. The CDR3: CASSNQVGGTSYSPLHF. In DNA, the CDR3 is TGTGCCAGCAGCAACCAGGTCGGGGGAACGTCATATTCACCCCTCCACTTT.

The J gene is TRBJ2-7, the V gene TRBV4-2; the match to TRBD1 covers 7 bases. This CDR3 has 13 amino acids. Germline CDR1 is LGHNA and CDR2 is YNFKEQ. V shed 2 bases and J 4 bases; nucleotides not matched to a gene: 2. CDR3 in DNA: TGTGCCAGCAGCCAAAAGACAGGGTACGAGCAGTACTTC. This translates into CASSQKTGYEQYF.

This chain links TRBV5-1 with TRBJ2-7; 7 nucleotides agree with TRBD1. The CDR3 runs to 12 residues. Trimming cost V 4 bases and J 4 bases; bases outside gene matches: 2. Germline assignment: CDR1 SGHRS and CDR2 YFSETQ. The CDR3 coding sequence is TGCGCCAGCAGCCGGGACAGTTACGAGCAGTACTTC. It is translated as CASSRDSYEQYF.

V gene TRBV14 combines with J gene TRBJ1-4; no clear D gene. Germline loops: CDR1 SGHDN, CDR2 FVKESK. Trimming left V 0 bases short and J 8 bases short, with 13 bases between. The CDR3 runs 15 residues. The CDR3 reads CASSQDMVPSEKLFF. The CDR3 region has the DNA TGTGCCAGCAGCCAAGATATGGTTCCTAGCGAAAAACTGTTTTTT.

This chain connects TRBV25-1 to TRBJ1-6, with 9 bases that match TRBD1. The CDR3 is 18 amino acids. Germline CDR1 reads MGHDK; CDR2 reads SYGVNS. V was clipped by 6 bases and J by 0 bases; unmatched bases: 9. CDR3 protein: CASSKDRGGSSYNSPLHF. CDR3 coding DNA: TGTGCCAGCAGCAAGGACAGGGGTGGGAGCTCCTATAATTCACCCCTCCACTTT.

The CDR3 DNA sequence: TGCGCCAGCAGGCCGAGCGGTACCTACGAGCAGTACTTC. Encoded protein: CASRPSGTYEQYF. The chain joins TRBV5-1 to TRBJ2-7; a possible D gene is TRBD2 (5 bases). This CDR3 has 13 residues. Germline values: CDR1 SGHRS, CDR2 YFSETQ. V was pared by 5 bases and J by 2 bases, with 11 bases between. Drawing the rest from reference TRBV5-1 and TRBJ2-7, the complete variable domain is KAGVTQTPRYLIKTRGQQVTLSCSPISGHRSVSWYQQTPGQGLQFLFEYFSETQRNKGNFPGRFSGRQFSNSRSEMNVSTLELGDSALYLCASRPSGTYEQYFGPGTRLTVT.

This clone appeared a few times. V gene TRBV11-1 combines with J gene TRBJ1-1, with a possible D match to TRBD1 (6 bases). The germline gives CDR1 SGHAT, CDR2 FQDESV (reference sequence). There are 12 residues in the CDR3. Trimming left V 2 bases short and J 6 bases short, with 7 bases between. CDR3 coding DNA: TGTGCCAGCAGCTTAAGGACAGCTGAAGCTTTCTTT. Protein product: CASSLRTAEAFF.

The genes are TRBV4-2 and TRBJ2-7; 11 bases agree with TRBD2. The CDR3 covers 18 residues. The V segment lost 1 base and the J segment 3 bases; nucleotides outside the gene matches: 11. CDR1 is LGHNA and CDR2 is YNFKEQ in the germline V gene. CDR3 sequence: CASSQAPFLAGGNYEQYF. The CDR3 nucleotides are TGTGCCAGCAGCCAAGCTCCCTTTCTAGCGGGGGGCAACTACGAGCAGTACTTC.